This T cell receptor beta chain was recovered during a study of long-term antiretroviral therapy in people with HIV. On the study more broadly: The earliest specimens came about a decade ahead of the 2015 immediate-ART recommendation. Whole-study results and caveats: Clones showing expansion before ART dominated the repertoire at all time points.

Note on this clone: The antigen remains unidentified.

This CDR3 has 18 amino acids. V lost 2 bases, J lost 4 bases, and 14 bases stayed unmatched. The germline CDR1 and CDR2 sequences are MDHEN and SYDVKM. Per donor, at least one pre-ART and at least two post-ART PBMC samples were obtained. Researchers report immunoSEQ v3.0 was run at survey level. Some clones are missing from TCRdb's copy, which holds only in-frame ones; the method was immunoSEQ multiplex PCR. The table shows tens of thousands of clones, with roughly 84% occurring only once. Material: unsorted PBMCs, obtained at the start of antiretroviral therapy. The rearrangement uses TRBV28 and TRBJ1-2, with 9 bases that match TRBD1. This sequence was found in a man aged 45-65 years with HIV. CDR3 residues: CASSLPNLYRGRTYGYTF. CDR3 coding DNA: TGTGCCAGCAGTTTACCTAACTTGTACAGGGGGCGGACCTATGGCTACACCTTC.